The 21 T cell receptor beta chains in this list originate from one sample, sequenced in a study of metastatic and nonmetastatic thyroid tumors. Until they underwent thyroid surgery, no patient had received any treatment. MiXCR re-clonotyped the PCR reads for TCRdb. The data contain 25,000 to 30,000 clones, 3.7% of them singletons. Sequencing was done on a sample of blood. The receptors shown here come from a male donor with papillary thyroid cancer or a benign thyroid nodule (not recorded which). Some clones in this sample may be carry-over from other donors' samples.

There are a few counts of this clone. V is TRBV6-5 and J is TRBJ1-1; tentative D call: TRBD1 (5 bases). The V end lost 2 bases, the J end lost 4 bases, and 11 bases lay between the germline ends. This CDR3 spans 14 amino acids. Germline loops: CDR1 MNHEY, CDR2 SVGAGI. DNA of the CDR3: TGTGCCAGCAGTTACCGGGGCGGGGGCACTGAAGCTTTCTTT. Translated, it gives CASSYRGGGTEAFF.

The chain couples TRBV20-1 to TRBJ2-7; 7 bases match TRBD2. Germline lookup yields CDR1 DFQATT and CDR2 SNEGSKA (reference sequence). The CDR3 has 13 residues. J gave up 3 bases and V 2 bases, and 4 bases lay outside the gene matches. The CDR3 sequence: CSARSGTFYEQYF. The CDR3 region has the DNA TGCAGTGCTAGAAGCGGGACCTTCTACGAGCAGTACTTC.

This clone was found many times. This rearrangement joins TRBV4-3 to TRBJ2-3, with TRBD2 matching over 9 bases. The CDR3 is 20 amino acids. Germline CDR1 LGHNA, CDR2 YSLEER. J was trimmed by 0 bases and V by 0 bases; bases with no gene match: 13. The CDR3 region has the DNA TGCGCCAGCAGCCAAGATCTTGGGCTAGCGGGGTTCTCTAGCACAGATACGCAGTATTTT. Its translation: CASSQDLGLAGFSSTDTQYF.

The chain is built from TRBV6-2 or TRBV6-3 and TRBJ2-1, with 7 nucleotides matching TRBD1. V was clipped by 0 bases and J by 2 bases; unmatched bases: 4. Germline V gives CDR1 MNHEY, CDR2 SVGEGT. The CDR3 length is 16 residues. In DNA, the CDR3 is TGTGCCAGCAGTTACTCCCCGACAGGGACCTACAATGAGCAGTTCTTC. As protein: CASSYSPTGTYNEQFF.

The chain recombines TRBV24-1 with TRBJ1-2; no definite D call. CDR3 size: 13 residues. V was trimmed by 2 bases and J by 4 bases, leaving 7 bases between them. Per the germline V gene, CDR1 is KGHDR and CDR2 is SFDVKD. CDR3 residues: CATSDSAAYGYTF. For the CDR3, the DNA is TGTGCCACCAGTGATTCGGCAGCCTATGGCTACACCTTC.

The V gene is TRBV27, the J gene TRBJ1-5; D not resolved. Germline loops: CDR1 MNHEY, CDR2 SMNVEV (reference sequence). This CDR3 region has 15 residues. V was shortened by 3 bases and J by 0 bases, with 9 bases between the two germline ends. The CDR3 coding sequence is TGTGCCAGCAGTTTCCAGGCTCATAGCAATCAGCCCCAGCATTTT. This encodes CASSFQAHSNQPQHF.

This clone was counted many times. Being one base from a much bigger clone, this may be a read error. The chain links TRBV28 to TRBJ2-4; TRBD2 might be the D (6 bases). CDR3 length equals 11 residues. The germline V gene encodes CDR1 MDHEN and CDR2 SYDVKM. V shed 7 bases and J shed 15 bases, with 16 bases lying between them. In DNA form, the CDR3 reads TGTGCCAGCAAGGAGGGGTCAGCGGCGTACTTC. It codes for CASKEGSAAYF.

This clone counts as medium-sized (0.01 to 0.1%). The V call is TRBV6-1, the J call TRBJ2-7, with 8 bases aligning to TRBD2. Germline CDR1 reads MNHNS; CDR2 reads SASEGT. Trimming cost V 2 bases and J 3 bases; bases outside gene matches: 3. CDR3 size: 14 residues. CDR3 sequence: CASSETAGVYEQYF. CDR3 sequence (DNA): TGTGCCAGCAGTGAAACAGCGGGAGTCTACGAGCAGTACTTC.

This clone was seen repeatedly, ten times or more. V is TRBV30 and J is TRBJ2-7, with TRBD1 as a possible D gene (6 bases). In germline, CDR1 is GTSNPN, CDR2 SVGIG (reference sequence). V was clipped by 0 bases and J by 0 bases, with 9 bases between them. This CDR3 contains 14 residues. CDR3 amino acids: CAWSVDRRSYEQYF. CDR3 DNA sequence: TGTGCCTGGAGTGTAGACAGGCGCTCCTACGAGCAGTACTTC.

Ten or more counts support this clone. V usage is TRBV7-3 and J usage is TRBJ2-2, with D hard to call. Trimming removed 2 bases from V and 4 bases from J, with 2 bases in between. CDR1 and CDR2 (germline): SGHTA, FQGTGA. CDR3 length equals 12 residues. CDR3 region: CASSLGTGELFF. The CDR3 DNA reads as TGTGCCAGCAGCTTAGGCACCGGGGAGCTGTTTTTT.

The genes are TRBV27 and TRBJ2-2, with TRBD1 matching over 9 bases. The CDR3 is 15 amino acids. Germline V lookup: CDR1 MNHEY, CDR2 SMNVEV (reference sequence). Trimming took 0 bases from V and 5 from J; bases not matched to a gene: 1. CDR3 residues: CASSLSDRGTGELFF. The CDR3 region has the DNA TGTGCCAGCAGTTTATCAGACAGGGGGACCGGGGAGCTGTTTTTT.

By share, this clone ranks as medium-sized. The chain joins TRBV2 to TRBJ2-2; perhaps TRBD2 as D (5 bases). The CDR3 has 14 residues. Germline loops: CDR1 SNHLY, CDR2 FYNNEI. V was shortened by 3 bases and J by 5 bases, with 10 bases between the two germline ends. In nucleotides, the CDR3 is TGTGCCAGCAGTGATCGAGGGCGAACCGGGGAGCTGTTTTTT. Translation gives CASSDRGRTGELFF.

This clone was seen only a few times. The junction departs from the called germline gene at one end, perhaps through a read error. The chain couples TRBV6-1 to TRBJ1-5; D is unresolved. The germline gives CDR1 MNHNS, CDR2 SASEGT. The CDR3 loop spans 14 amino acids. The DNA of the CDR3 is TGTGCCAGCAATGAAATCGTTCGAGATCAGCCGCAGCATTTT. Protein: CASNEIVRDQPQHF.

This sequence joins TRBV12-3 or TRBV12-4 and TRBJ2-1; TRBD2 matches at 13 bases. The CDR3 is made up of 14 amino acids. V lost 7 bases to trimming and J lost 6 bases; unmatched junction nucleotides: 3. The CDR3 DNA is TGTGCCAGCACTCGGACTAGCGGGGGCAATGAGCAGTTCTTC. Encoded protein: CASTRTSGGNEQFF.

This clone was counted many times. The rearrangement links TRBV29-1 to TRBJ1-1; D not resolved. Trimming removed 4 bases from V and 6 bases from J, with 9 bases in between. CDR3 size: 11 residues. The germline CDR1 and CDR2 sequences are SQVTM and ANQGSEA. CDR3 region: CSVVVAPEAFF. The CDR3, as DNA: TGCAGCGTTGTGGTTGCTCCTGAAGCTTTCTTT.

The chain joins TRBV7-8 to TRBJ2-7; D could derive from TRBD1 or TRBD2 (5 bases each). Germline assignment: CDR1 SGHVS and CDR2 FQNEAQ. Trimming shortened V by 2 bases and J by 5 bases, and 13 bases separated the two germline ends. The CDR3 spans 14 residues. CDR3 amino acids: CASSLSEGSNEQYF. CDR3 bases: TGTGCCAGCAGCTTATCAGAGGGGAGCAACGAGCAGTACTTC.

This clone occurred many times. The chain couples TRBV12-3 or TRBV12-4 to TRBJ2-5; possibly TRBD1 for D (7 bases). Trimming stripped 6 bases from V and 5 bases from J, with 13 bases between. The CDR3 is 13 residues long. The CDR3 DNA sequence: TGTGCCAGCAGGGAGGGGGCGCGGGAGACCCAGTACTTC. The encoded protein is CASREGARETQYF.

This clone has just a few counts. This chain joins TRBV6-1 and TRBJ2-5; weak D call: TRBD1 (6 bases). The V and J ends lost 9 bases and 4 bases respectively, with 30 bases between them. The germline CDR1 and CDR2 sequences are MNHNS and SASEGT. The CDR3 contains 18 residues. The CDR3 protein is CASSQLLSGTLAGETQYF. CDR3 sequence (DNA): TGTGCCAGTAGCCAACTCCTCTCCGGGACACTGGCGGGAGAGACCCAGTACTTC.

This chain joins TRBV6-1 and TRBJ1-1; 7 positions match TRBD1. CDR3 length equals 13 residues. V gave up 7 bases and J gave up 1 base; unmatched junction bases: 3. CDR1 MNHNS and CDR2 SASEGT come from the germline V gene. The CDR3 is CASTDRENTEAFF. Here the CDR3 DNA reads TGTGCCAGCACCGACAGGGAGAACACTGAAGCTTTCTTT.

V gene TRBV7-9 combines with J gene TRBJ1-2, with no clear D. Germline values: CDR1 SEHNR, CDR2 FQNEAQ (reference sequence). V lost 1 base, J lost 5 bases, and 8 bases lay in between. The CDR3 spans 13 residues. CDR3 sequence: CASSLGRGYGYTF. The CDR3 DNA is TGTGCCAGCAGCTTAGGGAGAGGTTATGGCTACACCTTC.

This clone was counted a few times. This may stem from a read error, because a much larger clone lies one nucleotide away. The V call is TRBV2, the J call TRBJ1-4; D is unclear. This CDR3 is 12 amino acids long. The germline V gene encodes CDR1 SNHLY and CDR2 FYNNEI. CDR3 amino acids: CASSGENEKLSF. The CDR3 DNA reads TGTGCCAGCAGTGGGGAGAATGAAAAACTGTCTTTT.